This T cell receptor beta chain comes out of a study of T-cell memory formation after mild COVID-19. Points on this clonotype: Its antigen is not identified.

The study's findings and limits: There was a balanced CD4/CD8 profile in clones contracting day 15 to 85, and later expanders leaned CD4+.

Sample barcodes and UMIs were carried by the TCR alpha and TCR beta cDNA libraries that 5'RACE generated with constant-segment primers. TCRdb reanalysed the 5' RACE reads using MiXCR and keeps one entry per CDR3 protein. The sample comprises about 150,000 distinct CDR3 sequences, about 19% of which are singletons, and about 2% rests with the top ten. Germline CDR1 KGHSH, CDR2 LQKENI. There are 20 residues in the CDR3. Unmatched junction bases numbered 21, after V lost 8 bases and J lost 3 bases. The rearrangement joins TRBV18 to TRBJ2-2; 10 bases map to TRBD2. The clonotype comes from an adult woman who had mild COVID-19 (a few samples of this study predate the infection). Cell type and time point are not known. The sample was PBMCs or a T cell subset sorted from them (not recorded which). This chain's CDR3 is CASKRKGGLARQIDTGELFF. The CDR3 DNA follows: TGTGCCAGCAAAAGAAAAGGGGGACTAGCGCGCCAGATCGACACCGGGGAGCTGTTTTTT.